These 25 T cell receptor beta chains came from one sample sequenced in a study of cytomegalovirus exposure and HLA in healthy donors. A multiplex PCR was run with 60 Vbeta primers and 13 Jbeta primers. Using immunoSEQ multiplex PCR, the repertoire was profiled, and TCRdb retains in-frame clones only, with some absent. The data hold roughly 120,000 clones, with roughly 80% observed a single time. Source material: PBMCs. The receptors stem from a male donor in good health and CMV-seropositive.

The chain uses TRBV15 and TRBJ2-1; TRBD2 matches 15 bases. After removal of 4 bases from V and 6 bases from J, the junction contained 4 bases not matched to a gene. The CDR3 loop spans 16 amino acids. Germline V gives CDR1 LNHNV, CDR2 YYDKDF (reference sequence). CDR3 in DNA: TGTGCCACCAGCACAAGGACTAGCGGGAGGGGCAATGAGCAGTTCTTC. It is translated as CATSTRTSGRGNEQFF. Complete variable domain (other parts from reference TRBV15 and TRBJ2-1): DAMVIQNPRYQVTQFGKPVTLSCSQTLNHNVMYWYQQKSSQAPKLLFHYYDKDFNNEADTPDNFQSRRPNTSFCFLDIRSPGLGDTAMYLCATSTRTSGRGNEQFFGPGTRLTVL.

In its sample, this clone was seen a few times. CDR3 loop: CSAGTGHGEQYF. DNA for the CDR3: TGCAGCGCCGGGACAGGGCATGGAGAGCAGTACTTC. The chain uses TRBV29-1 and TRBJ2-7; TRBD1 agrees at 9 bases. The germline V gene has CDR1 SQVTM and CDR2 ANQGSEA. The CDR3 has 12 amino acids. After removal of 7 bases from V and 7 bases from J, the junction contained 8 bases not matched to a gene.

This clone was seen a few times. This chain joins TRBV7-3 and TRBJ2-3, with D maybe TRBD2 (5 bases). Germline CDR1 SGHTA, CDR2 FQGTGA. The CDR3 loop spans 16 amino acids. V was clipped by 1 base and J by 1 base, with 12 bases between them. This CDR3 is CASSLNRVRGTDTQYF. CDR3 DNA: TGTGCCAGCAGCTTAAATCGGGTGCGGGGCACAGATACGCAGTATTTT.

In this sample, this clone turned up a few times. The rearrangement uses TRBV30 and TRBJ2-5; D is uncertain. The end of the DNA is better explained by TRBJ2-7, so the J call may be wrong. The germline V gene encodes CDR1 GTSNPN and CDR2 SVGIG (reference sequence). CDR3 length: 10 amino acids. CDR3 nucleotide sequence: TGTGCCTGGAGTGTAACCGAGCAGTACTTC. The encoded protein is CAWSVTEQYF.

This clone was picked up a small number of times. The chain recombines TRBV5-4 with TRBJ2-3, with 7 bases matching TRBD2. Germline-derived CDR1 and CDR2 are SGHNT and YYREEE (reference sequence). After removal of 3 bases from V and 4 bases from J, the junction contained 14 bases not matched to a gene. The CDR3 totals 17 residues. CDR3 in amino acids: CASSSPLGGTSPDTQYF. The CDR3 nucleotides read TGTGCCAGCAGCTCACCCCTCGGGGGGACCTCCCCAGATACGCAGTATTTT.

The chain couples TRBV19 to TRBJ2-1, with 9 bases that match TRBD1. V trimming: 5 bases; J trimming: 8 bases; junction bases outside the gene matches: 10. The germline V gene has CDR1 LNHDA and CDR2 SQIVND (reference sequence). This CDR3 has 15 amino acids. CDR3 residues: CASSPTGGGLDEQFF. CDR3 coding DNA: TGTGCCAGTAGTCCCACAGGGGGCGGCTTGGATGAGCAGTTCTTC.

The genes are TRBV12-1 and TRBJ1-1. TRBV12-1 is termed a pseudogene. This CDR3 spans 16 amino acids. The DNA of the CDR3 is TGTGCCAGCAGCTTTGTATCGGGGTGGGAGAACACTGAAGCTTTCTTT. This codes for CASSFVSGWENTEAFF.

V gene TRBV5-6 combines with J gene TRBJ2-1, with D perhaps TRBD2 (5 bases). In germline, CDR1 is SGHDT, CDR2 YYEEEE. CDR3 size: 14 residues. V was trimmed by 1 base and J by 5 bases, leaving 10 bases between them. DNA for the CDR3: TGTGCCAGCAGCTTGCCCTGGGGAGACAATGAGCAGTTCTTC. Its translation: CASSLPWGDNEQFF.

This chain joins TRBV28 and TRBJ2-7, with TRBD1 identical over 8 bases. The CDR3 length is 13 residues. V dropped 5 bases and J dropped 5; count of bases not matched to a gene: 5. Germline loops: CDR1 MDHEN, CDR2 SYDVKM. CDR3 nucleotide sequence: TGTGCCAGCAGTGAGTACAGGGGGAACGAGCAGTACTTC. The encoded protein is CASSEYRGNEQYF. Based on the CDR3 plus reference TRBV28 and TRBJ2-7, the full variable domain is DVKVTQSSRYLVKRTGEKVFLECVQDMDHENMFWYRQDPGLGLRLIYFSYDVKMKEKGDIPEGYSVSREKKERFSLILESASTNQTSMYLCASSEYRGNEQYFGPGTRLTVT.

The rearrangement uses TRBV7-2 and TRBJ2-3, with a weak D call TRBD1 (6 bases). The CDR3 has 16 amino acids. The V gene's germline CDR1 is SGHTA and CDR2 FQGNSA. Trimming pared 4 bases from V and 2 bases from J, leaving 16 bases between. CDR3 coding DNA: TGTGCCAGCAGCTCCACTCTGAGGGACAACACAGATACGCAGTATTTT. This gives the protein CASSSTLRDNTDTQYF.

The chain recombines TRBV15 with TRBJ2-7; weak D call: TRBD2 (6 bases). The V end was cut by 1 base, the J end by 11 bases, with 18 bases between. This CDR3 has 14 amino acids. Germline CDR1 is LNHNV and CDR2 is YYDKDF (reference sequence). Written as DNA, the CDR3 is TGTGCCACCAGCAGAGGCCGGGAGCCAACCTTAGAGTACTTC. Protein sequence: CATSRGREPTLEYF.

The rearrangement joins TRBV29-1 to TRBJ1-1; 9 positions agree with TRBD1. The CDR3 length is 14 residues. In germline, CDR1 is SQVTM, CDR2 ANQGSEA. The J segment lost 5 bases and the V segment lost 4 bases, leaving 8 bases of the junction unmatched. CDR3 region: CSVVQTGGETEAFF. Here the CDR3 DNA reads TGCAGCGTTGTGCAGACAGGGGGAGAAACTGAAGCTTTCTTT.

This sequence joins TRBV19 and TRBJ2-2; 10 bases are a match to TRBD2. The CDR3 length is 15 residues. The J segment lost 7 bases and the V segment lost 10 bases, leaving 12 bases of the junction unmatched. Germline-derived CDR1 and CDR2 are LNHDA and SQIVND (reference sequence). The CDR3 is CATGEGSGGVGELFF. DNA for the CDR3: TGTGCCACCGGAGAAGGGAGCGGGGGGGTCGGGGAGCTGTTTTTT.

The CDR3 DNA reads TGTGCCACCAGCAGGCGGGGTAGACTCGCCGGGAGCACAGATACGCAGTATTTT. Translation gives CATSRRGRLAGSTDTQYF. The chain recombines TRBV15 with TRBJ2-3, with D maybe TRBD2 (6 bases). CDR1 is LNHNV, CDR2 YYDKDF, per germline (reference sequence). The V end was cut by 3 bases, the J end by 0 bases, with 19 bases between. The CDR3 contains 18 residues.

V usage is TRBV9 and J usage is TRBJ2-1, with a possible D match to TRBD2 (6 bases). The V and J ends lost 1 base and 7 bases respectively, with 12 bases between them. Germline V CDR1 and CDR2: SGDLS, YYNGEE. The CDR3 spans 14 residues. For the CDR3, the DNA is TGTGCCAGCAGCGTATCGGGGGATCCGAATGAGCAGTTCTTC. Translating gives CASSVSGDPNEQFF.

The chain combines TRBV27 with TRBJ2-7; TRBD1 matches at 11 bases. The CDR3 has 14 residues. J gave up 7 bases and V 4 bases, and 6 bases lay outside the gene matches. Per germline, CDR1 MNHEY and CDR2 SMNVEV (reference sequence). CDR3 sequence reads: CASSSSGTGGEQYF. DNA of the CDR3: TGTGCCAGCAGTTCCTCCGGGACAGGGGGGGAGCAGTACTTC.

This clone was detected only once. The genes are TRBV18 and TRBJ2-7; D may be TRBD1 (7 bases). Germline CDR1 and CDR2: KGHSH and LQKENI. The CDR3 runs to 14 residues. With 4 bases removed from V and 9 bases from J, the gap between germline ends came to 19 bases. CDR3 protein: CASSRGTDLRGQYF. In nucleotides, the CDR3 is TGTGCCAGCTCACGCGGGACAGACTTACGAGGGCAGTACTTC.

This rearrangement joins TRBV4-3 to TRBJ2-5; 16 nucleotides match TRBD2. The DNA end lines up better with TRBJ2-7; the J call may be wrong. The length of the CDR3 is 18 residues. The V gene's germline CDR1 is LGHNA and CDR2 YSLEER. The CDR3 nucleotides are TGCGCCAGCAGCCAAGGGAATACCGGGACTAGCGGGAGGGCCGAGCAGTACTTC. Protein: CASSQGNTGTSGRAEQYF.

This clone was picked up a small number of times. The J gene is TRBJ2-3, the V gene TRBV11-3, with D possibly TRBD2 on 6 matching bases. V was cut by 1 base and J by 7 bases, with 9 bases left in between. There are 13 residues in the CDR3. Germline CDR1 and CDR2: SGHNT and YENEEA. CDR3 DNA: TGTGCCAGCAGCTTAGGGACTACGCATACGCAGTATTTT. Translation: CASSLGTTHTQYF.

The chain carries TRBV28 and TRBJ1-2; 9 bases fit TRBD1. The V gene end was trimmed by 8 bases and the J gene end by 6 bases; junction bases not matched to a gene: 10. CDR1 is MDHEN, CDR2 SYDVKM, per germline. CDR3 length: 14 residues. For the CDR3, the DNA is TGTGCCAGCTGGGAAAACAGGGGGCGAGATGGCTACACCTTC. It codes for CASWENRGRDGYTF.

This clone came up once. V gene TRBV7-9 combines with J gene TRBJ1-1; D call uncertain. The CDR3 runs to 12 residues. Germline loops: CDR1 SEHNR, CDR2 FQNEAQ (reference sequence). The V end was cut by 5 bases, the J end by 0 bases, with 4 bases between. CDR3 sequence: CASSLMNTEAFF. The CDR3 DNA sequence: TGTGCCAGCAGCCTAATGAACACTGAAGCTTTCTTT.

The rearrangement links TRBV4-1 to TRBJ1-4; weak D call: TRBD1 (5 bases). The length of the CDR3 is 14 residues. Trimming took off 2 bases at V and 8 bases at J, with 12 bases between the two ends. CDR1 and CDR2 (germline): MGHRA, YSYEKL. Here the CDR3 DNA reads TGCGCCAGCAGCCAACAGGGCCTTCGCGAAAAACTGTTTTTT. This translates into CASSQQGLREKLFF.

The V call is TRBV6-5, the J call TRBJ2-7, with D perhaps TRBD1 (6 bases). Germline values: CDR1 MNHEY, CDR2 SVGAGI. Trimming pared 6 bases from V and 4 bases from J, leaving 13 bases between. CDR3 size: 13 residues. The CDR3 loop reads CASSLLQGYEQYF. The CDR3 coding sequence is TGTGCCAGCAGCCTATTACAGGGTTACGAGCAGTACTTC.

This clone was observed a single time. V usage is TRBV7-8 and J usage is TRBJ2-2, with 11 bases aligning to TRBD1. V lost 4 bases to trimming and J lost 3 bases; unmatched junction nucleotides: 1. This CDR3 spans 15 amino acids. The germline V gene has CDR1 SGHVS and CDR2 FQNEAQ. The CDR3 reads CASSSGQGDTGELFF. The CDR3 nucleotides read TGTGCCAGCAGCTCGGGACAGGGGGACACCGGGGAGCTGTTTTTT.

The chain carries TRBV7-2 and TRBJ2-4; 10 nucleotides line up with TRBD2. After removal of 6 bases from V and 5 bases from J, the junction contained 7 bases not matched to a gene. CDR1 SGHTA and CDR2 FQGNSA come from the germline V gene. The CDR3 totals 15 residues. CDR3 amino acids: CASSFLAGAENIQYF. CDR3 nucleotide sequence: TGTGCCAGCAGTTTCCTAGCGGGAGCAGAAAACATTCAGTACTTC. Full variable domain (outside the CDR3, taken from reference TRBV7-2 and TRBJ2-4): GAGVSQSPSNKVTEKGKDVELRCDPISGHTALYWYRQSLGQGLEFLIYFQGNSAPDKSGLPSDRFSAERTGGSVSTLTIQRTQQEDSAVYLCASSFLAGAENIQYFGAGTRLSVL.